This T cell receptor beta chain was sequenced for a study of CD8 T cells in ankylosing spondylitis. Quantitative 5'-RACE with molecular barcodes generated TCR beta libraries. TCRdb analysed the 5' RACE reads with MiXCR anew, one entry per CDR3 protein. The table records about 200,000 distinct CDR3 sequences, 10% to 15% of them present only once. There are a few counts of this clonotype. Its target is unknown. Overall study results and limits: Clones linked to disease, bearing a CD8+ phenotype, were relatively rare in peripheral blood. The clones that were linked to disease were reported to be significantly enriched in matched synovial fluid samples from ankylosing spondylitis patients. Seemingly distinctive of ankylosing spondylitis blood was a TCR beta motif formed by eight highly homologous variants.

Germline loops: CDR1 SGHAT, CDR2 FQNNGV. The CDR3 has 14 amino acids. V lost 5 bases to trimming and J lost 1 base, with 12 bases between them. This TCR was recovered from a male donor with ankylosing spondylitis or in good health (not recorded which). The rearrangement uses TRBV11-2 and TRBJ2-7, with a weak D call TRBD1 (6 bases). The sequencing input was blood, either unsorted or a sorted T cell fraction (not recorded which). The CDR3 DNA reads as TGTGCCAGCAGCGTCCCCAGGGGATCCTACGAGCAGTACTTC. Amino acids: CASSVPRGSYEQYF. The full variable domain, with the rest looked up from reference TRBV11-2 and TRBJ2-7, is EAGVAQSPRYKIIEKRQSVAFWCNPISGHATLYWYQQILGQGPKLLIQFQNNGVVDDSQLPKDRFSAERLKGVDSTLKIQPAKLEDSAVYLCASSVPRGSYEQYFGPGTRLTVT.